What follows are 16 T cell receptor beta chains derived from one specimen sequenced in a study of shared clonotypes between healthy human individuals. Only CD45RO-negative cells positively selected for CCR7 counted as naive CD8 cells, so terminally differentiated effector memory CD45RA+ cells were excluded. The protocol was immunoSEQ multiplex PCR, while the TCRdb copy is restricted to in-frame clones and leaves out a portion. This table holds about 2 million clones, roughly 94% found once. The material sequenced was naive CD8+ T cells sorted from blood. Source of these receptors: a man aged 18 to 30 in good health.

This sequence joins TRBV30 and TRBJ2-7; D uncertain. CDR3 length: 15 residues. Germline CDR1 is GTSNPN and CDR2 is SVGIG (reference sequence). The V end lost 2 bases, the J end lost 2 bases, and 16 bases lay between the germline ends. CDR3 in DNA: TGTGCCTGGAGTTCTTTGTGGGATCGACCCTACGAGCAGTACTTC. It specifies CAWSSLWDRPYEQYF.

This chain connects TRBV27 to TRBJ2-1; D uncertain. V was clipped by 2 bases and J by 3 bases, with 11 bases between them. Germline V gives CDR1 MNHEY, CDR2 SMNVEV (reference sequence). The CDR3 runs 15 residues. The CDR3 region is CASSLGNLGYNEQFF. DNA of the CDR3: TGTGCCAGCAGTTTAGGGAACCTCGGCTACAATGAGCAGTTCTTC.

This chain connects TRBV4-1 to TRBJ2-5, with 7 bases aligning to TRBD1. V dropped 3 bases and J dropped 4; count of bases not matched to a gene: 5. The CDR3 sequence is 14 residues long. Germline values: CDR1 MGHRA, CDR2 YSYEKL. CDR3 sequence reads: CASSQTGKAETQYF. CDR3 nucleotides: TGCGCCAGCAGCCAGACAGGGAAAGCAGAGACCCAGTACTTC.

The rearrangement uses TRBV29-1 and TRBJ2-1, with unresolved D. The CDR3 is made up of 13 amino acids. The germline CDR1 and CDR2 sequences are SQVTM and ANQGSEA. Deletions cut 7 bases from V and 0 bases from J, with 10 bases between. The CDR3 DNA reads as TGCAGCGCTGCAAGGGACTCCTACAATGAGCAGTTCTTC. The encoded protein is CSAARDSYNEQFF.

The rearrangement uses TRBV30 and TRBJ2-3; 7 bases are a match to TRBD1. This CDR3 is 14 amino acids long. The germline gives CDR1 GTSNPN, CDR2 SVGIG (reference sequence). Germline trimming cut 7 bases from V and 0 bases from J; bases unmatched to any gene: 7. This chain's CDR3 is CALQTGASTDTQYF. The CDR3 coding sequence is TGTGCCTTGCAAACAGGGGCTAGCACAGATACGCAGTATTTT.

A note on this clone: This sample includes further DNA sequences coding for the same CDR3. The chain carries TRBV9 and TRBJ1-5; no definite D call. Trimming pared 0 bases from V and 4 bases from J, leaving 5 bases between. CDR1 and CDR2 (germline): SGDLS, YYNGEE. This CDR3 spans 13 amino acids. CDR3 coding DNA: TGTGCCAGCAGCGTAGCCGGGAATCAGCCCCAGCATTTT. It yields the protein CASSVAGNQPQHF.

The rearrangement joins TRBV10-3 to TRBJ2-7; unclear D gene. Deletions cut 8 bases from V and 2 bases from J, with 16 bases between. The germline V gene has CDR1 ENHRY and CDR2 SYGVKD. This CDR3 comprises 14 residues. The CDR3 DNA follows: TGTGCCATCGGTTCCCCCGAAGGCCCCTACGAGCAGTACTTC. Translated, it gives CAIGSPEGPYEQYF.

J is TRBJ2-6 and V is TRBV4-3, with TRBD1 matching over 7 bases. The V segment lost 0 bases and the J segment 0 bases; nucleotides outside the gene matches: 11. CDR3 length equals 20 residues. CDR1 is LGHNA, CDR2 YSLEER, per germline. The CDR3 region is CASSQDGGDSSYSGANVLTF. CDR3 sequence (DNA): TGCGCCAGCAGCCAAGATGGTGGGGACAGTTCCTACTCTGGGGCCAACGTCCTGACTTTC.

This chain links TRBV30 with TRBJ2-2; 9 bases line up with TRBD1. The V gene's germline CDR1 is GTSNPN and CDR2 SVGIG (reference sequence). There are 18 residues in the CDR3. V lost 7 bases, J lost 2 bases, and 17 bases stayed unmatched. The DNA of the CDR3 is TGTGCCTCTTTACCTCACCTAGGACAGGGGCCAAACACCGGGGAGCTGTTTTTT. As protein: CASLPHLGQGPNTGELFF.

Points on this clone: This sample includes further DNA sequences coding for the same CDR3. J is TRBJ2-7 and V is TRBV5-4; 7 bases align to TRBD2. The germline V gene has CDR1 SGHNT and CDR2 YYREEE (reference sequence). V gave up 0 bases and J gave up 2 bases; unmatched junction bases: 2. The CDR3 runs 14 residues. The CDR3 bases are TGTGCCAGCAGCTTGGGAGGGAGGGCCTACGAGCAGTACTTC. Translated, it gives CASSLGGRAYEQYF.

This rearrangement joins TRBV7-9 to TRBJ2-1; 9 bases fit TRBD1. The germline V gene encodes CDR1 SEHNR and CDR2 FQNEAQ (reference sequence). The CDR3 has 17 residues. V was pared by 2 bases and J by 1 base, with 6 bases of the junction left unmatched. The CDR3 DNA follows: TGTGCCAGCAGCTTACCGAGGACAGGGGAGTCCTACAATGAGCAGTTCTTC. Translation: CASSLPRTGESYNEQFF. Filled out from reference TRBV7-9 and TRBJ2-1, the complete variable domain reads DTGVSQNPRHKITKRGQNVTFRCDPISEHNRLYWYRQTLGQGPEFLTYFQNEAQLEKSRLLSDRFSAERPKGSFSTLEIQRTEQGDSAMYLCASSLPRTGESYNEQFFGPGTRLTVL.

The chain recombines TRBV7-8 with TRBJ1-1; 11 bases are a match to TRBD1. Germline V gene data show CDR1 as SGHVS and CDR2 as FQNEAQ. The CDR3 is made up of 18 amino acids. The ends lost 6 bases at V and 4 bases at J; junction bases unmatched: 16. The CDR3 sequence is CASRQDRGRFRMGTEAFF. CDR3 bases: TGTGCCAGCAGACAGGACAGGGGGCGCTTCAGGATGGGCACTGAAGCTTTCTTT. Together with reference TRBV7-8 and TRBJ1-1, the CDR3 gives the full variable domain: GAGVSQSPRYKVAKRGQDVALRCDPISGHVSLFWYQQALGQGPEFLTYFQNEAQLDKSGLPSDRFFAERPEGSVSTLKIQRTQQEDSAVYLCASRQDRGRFRMGTEAFFGQGTRLTVV.

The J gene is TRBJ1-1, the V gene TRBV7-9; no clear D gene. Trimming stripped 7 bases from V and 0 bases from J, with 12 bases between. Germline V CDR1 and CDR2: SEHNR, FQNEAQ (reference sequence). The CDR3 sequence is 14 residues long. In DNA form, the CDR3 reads TGTGCCAGCACGATGTCAGAGTTGAACACTGAAGCTTTCTTT. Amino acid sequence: CASTMSELNTEAFF.

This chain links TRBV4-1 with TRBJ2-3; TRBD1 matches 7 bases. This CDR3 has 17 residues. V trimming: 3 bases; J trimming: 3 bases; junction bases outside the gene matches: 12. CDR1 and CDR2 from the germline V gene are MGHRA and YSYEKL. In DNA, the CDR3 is TGCGCCAGCAGCCAGGAAACAGGGGCTATGGGGACAGATACGCAGTATTTT. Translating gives CASSQETGAMGTDTQYF.

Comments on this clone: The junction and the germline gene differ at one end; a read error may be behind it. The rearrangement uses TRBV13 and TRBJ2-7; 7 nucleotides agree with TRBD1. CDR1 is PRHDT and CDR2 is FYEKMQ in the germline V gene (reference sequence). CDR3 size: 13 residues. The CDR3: CASTLQGYYEQYF. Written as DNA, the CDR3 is TGTGCCAGCACCTTACAGGGGTACTACGAGCAGTACTTC.

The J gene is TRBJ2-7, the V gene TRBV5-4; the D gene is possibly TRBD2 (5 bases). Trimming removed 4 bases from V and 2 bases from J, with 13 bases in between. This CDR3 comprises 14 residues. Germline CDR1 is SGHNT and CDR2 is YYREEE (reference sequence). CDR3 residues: CASSSRGATYEQYF. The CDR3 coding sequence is TGTGCCAGCAGCAGCCGGGGAGCTACCTACGAGCAGTACTTC.